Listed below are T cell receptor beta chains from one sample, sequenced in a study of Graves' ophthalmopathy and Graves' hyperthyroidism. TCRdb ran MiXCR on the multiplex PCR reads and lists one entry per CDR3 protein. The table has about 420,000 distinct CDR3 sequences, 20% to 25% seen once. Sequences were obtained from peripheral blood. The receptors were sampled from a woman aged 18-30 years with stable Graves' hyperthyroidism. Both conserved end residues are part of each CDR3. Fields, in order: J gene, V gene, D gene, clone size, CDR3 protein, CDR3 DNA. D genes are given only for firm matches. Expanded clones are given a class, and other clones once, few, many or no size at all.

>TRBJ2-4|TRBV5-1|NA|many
CASSLEGSGIKYF
TGCGCCAGCAGCTTGGAAGGGAGCGGCATTAAGTACTTC
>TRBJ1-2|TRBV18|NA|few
CASSPEQMTNYGYTF
TGTGCCAGCTCACCAGAACAGATGACTAACTATGGCTACACCTTC
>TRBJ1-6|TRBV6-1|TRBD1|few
CASSETRDRRSSPLHF
TGTGCCAGCAGCGAGACCCGGGACAGAAGGAGTTCACCCCTCCACTTT
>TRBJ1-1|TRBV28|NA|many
CASREDRILLYTEAFF
TGTGCCAGCAGGGAAGACAGGATTCTCCTTTACACTGAAGCTTTCTTT
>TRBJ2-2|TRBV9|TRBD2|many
CASTGTSNLGLFF
TGTGCCAGTACCGGGACTAGCAATTTAGGGCTGTTTTTT
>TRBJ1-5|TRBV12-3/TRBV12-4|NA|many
CASSFTEGHQPQHF
TGTGCCAGCAGTTTTACGGAGGGTCATCAGCCCCAGCATTTT
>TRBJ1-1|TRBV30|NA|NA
CAWSNGLGTEAFF
TGTGCCTGGAGCAACGGACTGGGCACTGAAGCTTTCTTT
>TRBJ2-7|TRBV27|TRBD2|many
CASRARSGISYEQYF
TGTGCCAGCCGAGCAAGGAGCGGGATCTCCTACGAGCAGTACTTC
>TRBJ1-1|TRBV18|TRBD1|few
CASSPPTGGGMNTEAFF
TGTGCCAGCTCACCTCCAACAGGGGGCGGCATGAACACTGAAGCTTTCTTT
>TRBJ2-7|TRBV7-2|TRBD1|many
CASSKGQALGEQYF
TGTGCCAGCAGCAAGGGACAGGCCCTTGGCGAGCAGTACTTC
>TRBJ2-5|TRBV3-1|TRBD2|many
CASSQSSGTSLSYGKTQYF
TGTGCCAGCAGCCAATCAAGCGGGACTAGCCTTTCTTATGGGAAGACCCAGTACTTC
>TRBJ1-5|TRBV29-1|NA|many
CSAKGGNQPQHF
TGCAGCGCTAAGGGGGGCAATCAGCCCCAGCATTTT
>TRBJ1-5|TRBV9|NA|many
CASSVEGSFNQPQHF
TGTGCCAGCAGCGTAGAGGGCAGCTTCAATCAGCCCCAGCATTTT
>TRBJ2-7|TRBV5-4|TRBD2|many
CASKPTSSSYEQYF
TGTGCCAGCAAGCCGACTAGCTCCTCCTACGAGCAGTACTTC
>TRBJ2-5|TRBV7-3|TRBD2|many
CASSSGGEETQYF
TGTGCCAGCAGCTCGGGGGGGGAAGAGACCCAGTACTTC
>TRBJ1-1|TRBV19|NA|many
CASQPLPGRENTEAFF
TGTGCCAGTCAACCTCTTCCGGGACGCGAGAACACTGAAGCTTTCTTT
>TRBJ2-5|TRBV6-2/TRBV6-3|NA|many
CASSPRLGGETQYF
TGTGCCAGCAGTCCGAGACTAGGAGGAGAGACCCAGTACTTC
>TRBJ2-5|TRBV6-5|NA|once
CASSLASSGRYQETQYF
TGTGCCAGCAGCTTAGCCTCAAGCGGGCGTTACCAAGAGACCCAGTACTTC
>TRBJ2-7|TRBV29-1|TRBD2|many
CSVQTSGSLEQYF
TGCAGCGTGCAGACTAGCGGGAGTCTCGAGCAGTACTTC
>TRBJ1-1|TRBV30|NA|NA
CAWSVGSGWSTEAFF
TGTGCCTGGAGTGTCGGTTCAGGGTGGAGCACTGAAGCTTTCTTT
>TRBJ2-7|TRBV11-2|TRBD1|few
CASSKRQGRGTYEQYF
TGTGCCAGCAGCAAGCGACAGGGCAGGGGAACCTACGAGCAGTACTTC
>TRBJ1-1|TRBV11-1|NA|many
CASMLFPGTWEMNTEAFF
TGTGCCAGCATGCTCTTCCCCGGGACGTGGGAAATGAACACTGAAGCTTTCTTT
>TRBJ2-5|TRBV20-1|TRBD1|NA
CSAHRDRGVEETQYF
TGCAGTGCACACCGGGACAGGGGGGTGGAAGAGACCCAGTACTTC
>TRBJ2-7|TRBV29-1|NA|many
CSVEDPGRYGAYEQYF
TGCAGCGTTGAAGATCCCGGCAGGTATGGGGCTTACGAGCAGTACTTC
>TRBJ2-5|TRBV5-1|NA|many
CASSARLMVRAYQETQYF
TGCGCCAGCAGCGCCCGCCTTATGGTGAGAGCGTACCAAGAGACCCAGTACTTC
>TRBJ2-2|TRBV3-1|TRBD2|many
CASELAGAWVLFF
TGTGCCAGCGAGCTAGCGGGAGCTTGGGTGCTGTTTTTT
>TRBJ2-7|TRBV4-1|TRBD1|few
CASSRVGQGLYEQYF
TGCGCCAGCAGCCGCGTCGGACAGGGTTTATACGAGCAGTACTTC
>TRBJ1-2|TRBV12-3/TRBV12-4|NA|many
CASSLIRNYGYTF
TGTGCCAGCAGTCTTATACGTAACTATGGCTACACCTTC
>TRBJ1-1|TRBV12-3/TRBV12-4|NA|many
CASTMGINTEAFF
TGTGCCAGCACCATGGGGATAAACACTGAAGCTTTCTTT
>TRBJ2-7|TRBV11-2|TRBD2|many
CASSASGGPYEQYF
TGTGCCAGCAGCGCCAGCGGGGGGCCTTACGAGCAGTACTTC
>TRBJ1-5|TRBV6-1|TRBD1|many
CASSAGTAVNQPQHF
TGTGCCAGCAGTGCCGGGACAGCGGTCAATCAGCCCCAGCATTTT
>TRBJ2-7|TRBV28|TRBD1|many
CASSLWDRGLSEQYF
TGTGCCAGCAGTTTATGGGACAGGGGGCTCTCCGAGCAGTACTTC
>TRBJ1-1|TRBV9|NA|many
CASSGGLGVYTEAFF
TGTGCCAGCAGCGGGGGGCTGGGTGTATACACTGAAGCTTTCTTT
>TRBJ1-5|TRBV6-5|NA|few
CASSYGSDNQPQHF
TGTGCCAGCAGTTACGGGTCAGACAATCAGCCCCAGCATTTT
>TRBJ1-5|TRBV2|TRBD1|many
CASSIPGQGTQPQHF
TGTGCCAGCAGTATACCGGGACAGGGCACTCAGCCCCAGCATTTT
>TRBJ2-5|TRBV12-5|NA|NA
CASGRTVETQYF
TGTGCTAGTGGCCGGACGGTGGAGACCCAGTACTTC
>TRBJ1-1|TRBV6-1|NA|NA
CASSHGEPEAFF
TGTGCCAGCAGTCATGGGGAACCTGAAGCTTTCTTT
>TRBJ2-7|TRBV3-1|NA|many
CASSQGRRGYEQYF
TGTGCCAGCAGCCAAGGTAGACGAGGATACGAGCAGTACTTC
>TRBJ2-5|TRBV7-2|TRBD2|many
CASSWYSGRPQETQYF
TGTGCCAGCAGCTGGTATAGCGGGAGGCCACAAGAGACCCAGTACTTC
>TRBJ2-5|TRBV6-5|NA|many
CASSYEGDGGTQYF
TGTGCCAGCAGTTACGAAGGGGACGGGGGGACCCAGTACTTC
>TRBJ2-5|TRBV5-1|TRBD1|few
CASSLGTGGTQAYF
TGCGCCAGCAGCTTAGGGACAGGGGGTACACAGGCGTACTTC
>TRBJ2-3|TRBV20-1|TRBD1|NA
CSARYQGASSDTQYF
TGCAGTGCTAGATATCAGGGGGCAAGCTCAGATACGCAGTATTTT
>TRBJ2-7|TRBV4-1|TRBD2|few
CASSPTRRREGPRLYEQYF
TGCGCCAGCAGCCCCACGCGGAGGCGGGAGGGCCCTCGGCTGTACGAGCAGTACTTC
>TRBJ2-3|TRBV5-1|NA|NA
CASSLELGEDTQYF
TGCGCCAGCAGCTTGGAGTTGGGCGAAGATACGCAGTATTTT
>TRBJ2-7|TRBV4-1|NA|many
CASSQDQVGAYEQYF
TGCGCCAGCAGCCAAGATCAGGTTGGGGCCTACGAGCAGTACTTC
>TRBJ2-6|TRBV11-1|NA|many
CASSRNPGQHSGANVLTF
TGTGCCAGCAGCCGCAACCCGGGACAACACTCTGGGGCCAACGTCCTGACTTTC
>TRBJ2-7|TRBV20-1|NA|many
CSAPWAGLREQYF
TGCAGTGCCCCCTGGGCAGGGCTGCGCGAGCAGTACTTC
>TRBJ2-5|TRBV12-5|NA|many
CASGSEEAQYF
TGTGCTAGTGGTTCGGAAGAGGCCCAGTACTTC
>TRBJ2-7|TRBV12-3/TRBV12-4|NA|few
CASSLQGPPYEQYF
TGTGCCAGCAGTTTGCAGGGACCCCCCTACGAGCAGTACTTC
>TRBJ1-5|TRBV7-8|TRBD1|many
CASSRGQGITSNQPQHF
TGTGCCAGCAGCAGAGGACAGGGAATAACCTCTAATCAGCCCCAGCATTTT
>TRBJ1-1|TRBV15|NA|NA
CATSRDYGRLNTEAFF
TGTGCCACCAGCAGAGATTACGGACGGCTGAACACTGAAGCTTTCTTT
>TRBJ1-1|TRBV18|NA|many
CASSPGKGAEAFF
TGTGCCAGCTCACCGGGCAAGGGGGCTGAAGCTTTCTTT